The 6 T cell receptor beta chains presented below share a single source sample, sequenced in a study of cytomegalovirus exposure and HLA in healthy donors. 13 Jbeta primers and 60 Vbeta primers were used for the PCR. Using immunoSEQ multiplex PCR, the repertoire was profiled, and TCRdb retains in-frame clones only, with some absent. The table records around 200,000 clones, roughly 77% of them present only once. Sequenced: PBMCs. The source of these receptors is a woman in her thirties in good health and CMV-seropositive.

The genes are TRBV2 and TRBJ2-4, with D perhaps TRBD2 (6 bases). Germline V gene lookup returns CDR1 SNHLY and CDR2 FYNNEI. The CDR3 covers 16 residues. Trimming cost V 1 base and J 1 base, with 11 bases left between them. In nucleotides, the CDR3 is TGTGCCAGCAGTGAAGTGGCCGGGAGCGCCAAAAACATTCAGTACTTC. Its protein is CASSEVAGSAKNIQYF.

The chain employs TRBV19 and TRBJ2-7; 11 bases match TRBD2. The CDR3 contains 15 residues. Germline V gene sequence: CDR1 LNHDA, CDR2 SQIVND (reference sequence). V trimming: 5 bases; J trimming: 3 bases; junction bases outside the gene matches: 6. The DNA for the CDR3 is TGTGCCAGTAGTGAACCGGGACTAGCGGTCTACGAGCAGTACTTC. The encoded protein is CASSEPGLAVYEQYF.

The rearrangement joins TRBV5-5 to TRBJ1-4; D is undetermined. V shed 0 bases and J shed 6 bases, with 18 bases lying between them. The CDR3 contains 17 residues. The V gene's germline CDR1 is SGHKS and CDR2 YYEKEE (reference sequence). CDR3 residues: CASSLAEMGANDEKLFF. The CDR3 nucleotides are TGTGCCAGCAGCTTGGCCGAGATGGGCGCTAACGATGAAAAACTGTTTTTT.

The chain has TRBV5-6 and TRBJ1-5; no clear D. Trimming left V 3 bases short and J 11 bases short, with 15 bases between. Germline CDR1 and CDR2: SGHDT and YYEEEE. This CDR3 spans 13 amino acids. CDR3 in amino acids: CASSSSGMGAQHF. The CDR3, as DNA: TGTGCCAGCAGCTCCTCGGGAATGGGAGCCCAGCATTTT. The full variable domain, completed using reference TRBV5-6 and TRBJ1-5, is DAGVTQSPTHLIKTRGQQVTLRCSPKSGHDTVSWYQQALGQGPQFIFQYYEEEERQRGNFPDRFSGHQFPNYSSELNVNALLLGDSALYLCASSSSGMGAQHFGDGTRLSIL.

This clone has a handful of counts. The chain combines TRBV6-5 with TRBJ2-7, with TRBD1 matching over 7 bases. Germline V gives CDR1 MNHEY, CDR2 SVGAGI. V dropped 6 bases and J dropped 0; count of bases not matched to a gene: 5. The CDR3 is 14 residues long. CDR3 sequence (DNA): TGTGCCAGCAGGAACCGGGACAGCTCCTACGAGCAGTACTTC. Amino acid sequence: CASRNRDSSYEQYF.

This clone has just one count. Other DNA variants within this sample encode the same CDR3. The V gene is TRBV10-3, the J gene TRBJ2-7; tentative D call: TRBD2 (5 bases). This CDR3 is 12 amino acids long. Trimming took off 3 bases at V and 7 bases at J, with 10 bases between the two ends. CDR1 and CDR2 from the germline V gene are ENHRY and SYGVKD. Here the CDR3 reads CAISEGRGEQYF. The DNA for the CDR3 is TGTGCCATCAGTGAAGGGAGAGGGGAGCAGTACTTC.